The entry that follows covers one T cell receptor (beta chain) sequence. The data derive from a study of blood T cell repertoires in COVID-19. Assay used: immunoSEQ multiplex PCR; TCRdb lists only in-frame clones, some missing. This table has some 200,000 clones, about 85% appearing once. The receptor's source is a woman older than 75 in a cohort sampled during active or convalescent COVID-19. The material sequenced was peripheral blood.

CDR3 sequence (DNA): TGTGCCAGCAGTCCGACAGGGACTGTTAGAAAGGGCTACACCTTC. Translated: CASSPTGTVRKGYTF. The V gene is TRBV14, the J gene TRBJ1-2; the match to TRBD1 covers 7 bases. V dropped 6 bases and J dropped 8; count of bases not matched to a gene: 15. The CDR3 is made up of 15 amino acids. CDR1 is SGHDN, CDR2 FVKESK, per germline.